This TCR beta chain appears in the sequencing data of a study of T cell responses to AZD1222 COVID-19 vaccine. Overall study findings and caveats: Samples come after the peak T cell response, not at day 14.

Clones were sequenced by immunoSEQ multiplex PCR, and TCRdb holds only the in-frame ones, with some missing. The sample comprises 150,000 or so clones, roughly nine tenths of which are singletons, and about 5% rests with the top ten. V lost 5 bases and J lost 3, with 17 bases in between. The V gene's germline CDR1 is KGHSH and CDR2 LQKENI. This CDR3 has 16 amino acids. In its sample, this clone was seen once. What it recognizes is unknown. The chain combines TRBV18 with TRBJ2-1; TRBD2 might be the D (6 bases). Specimen: peripheral blood, collected on day 0 of AZD1222 vaccination. The receptor was derived from an adult in good health. The chain's CDR3 is CASSTTLANNYNEQFF. CDR3 nucleotide sequence: TGTGCCAGCTCAACGACGCTAGCGAATAACTACAATGAGCAGTTCTTC.